These T cell receptor beta chains were read from a single sample in a study of T cells after yellow fever vaccination. TCRdb passed the 5' RACE reads through MiXCR, listing each CDR3 protein once. The table includes hundreds of thousands of distinct CDR3 sequences, 18% detected once. The sample was PBMCs, taken before the yellow fever booster vaccination. These TCRs come from a young man who received the YFV17D yellow fever vaccine. Each CDR3 is given with its conserved first and last residue. A D gene is named only where the DNA matches it firmly. Size tells how often a clone was seen (once, few, many) or the class of an expanded clone, and some rows leave it out.

-,-,TRBV6-5,TRBJ2-1,CASSYSAGAANEQFF,TGTGCCAGCAGTTACTCAGCGGGTGCTGCCAATGAGCAGTTCTTC
-,-,TRBV7-3,TRBJ2-3,CASSDLGITDTQYF,TGTGCCAGCAGCGACCTTGGGATCACAGATACGCAGTATTTT
-,-,TRBV7-3,TRBJ1-6,CASSLKGSDSPLHF,TGTGCCAGCAGCTTAAAGGGTAGTGATTCACCCCTCCACTTT
TRBD1,few,TRBV7-9,TRBJ2-7,CASSLSQQGAYEQYF,TGTGCCAGCAGCTTAAGCCAACAGGGGGCCTACGAGCAGTACTTC
TRBD1,few,TRBV6-2/TRBV6-3,TRBJ1-2,CASTDGQVYGYTF,TGTGCCAGCACCGATGGACAGGTCTATGGCTACACCTTC
-,-,TRBV9,TRBJ1-1,CASSVEGSGRTEAFF,TGTGCCAGCAGCGTAGAGGGGTCAGGGCGGACTGAAGCTTTCTTT
TRBD1,-,TRBV5-1,TRBJ2-1,CASSPQGAPYNEQFF,TGCGCCAGCAGCCCCCAGGGGGCACCTTACAATGAGCAGTTCTTC
-,-,TRBV28,TRBJ1-4,CASSGVGGAREKLFF,TGTGCCAGCAGTGGGGTCGGGGGCGCTCGGGAAAAACTGTTTTTT
-,few,TRBV12-3/TRBV12-4,TRBJ2-1,CASRSGRTFNNEQFF,TGTGCCAGCAGATCCGGACGGACCTTCAACAATGAGCAGTTCTTC
TRBD1,few,TRBV20-1,TRBJ2-4,CSATRTGEGSIQYF,TGCAGTGCTACCCGGACAGGGGAAGGGAGCATTCAGTACTTC
-,few,TRBV11-1,TRBJ1-5,CASSLQGDNQPQHF,TGTGCCAGCAGCCTACAGGGTGACAATCAGCCCCAGCATTTT
TRBD1,-,TRBV9,TRBJ1-6,CASSGYRGGNSPLHF,TGTGCCAGCAGCGGATACAGGGGCGGCAATTCACCCCTCCACTTT
TRBD1,few,TRBV20-1,TRBJ1-5,CSVSDRDGQPQHF,TGCAGTGTCTCGGACAGGGACGGTCAGCCCCAGCATTTT
-,few,TRBV18,TRBJ1-5,CASSRDPATSNQPQHF,TGTGCCAGCTCACGGGACCCGGCGACAAGCAATCAGCCCCAGCATTTT
-,-,TRBV7-9,TRBJ1-1,CASVEVGRRNTEAFF,TGTGCCAGCGTTGAGGTCGGGAGACGGAACACTGAAGCTTTCTTT
-,few,TRBV9,TRBJ2-3,CASSSPTSDTQYF,TGTGCCAGCAGCTCACCCACTTCGGATACGCAGTATTTT
-,few,TRBV6-1,TRBJ2-3,CASIFRFTDTQYF,TGTGCCAGCATATTCCGATTCACAGATACGCAGTATTTT
-,few,TRBV29-1,TRBJ1-2,CSSTGTGADYTF,TGCAGCTCCACCGGGACGGGGGCCGACTACACCTTC
-,few,TRBV5-8,TRBJ2-5,CASSLELGQETQYF,TGTGCCAGCAGCTTGGAACTGGGGCAAGAGACCCAGTACTTC
-,many,TRBV20-1,TRBJ2-7,CSARFFSYEQYF,TGCAGTGCTAGGTTCTTCTCCTACGAGCAGTACTTC
-,few,TRBV27,TRBJ1-1,CASSFYGGNTEAFF,TGTGCCAGCAGTTTTTATGGGGGGAACACTGAAGCTTTCTTT
-,-,TRBV7-9,TRBJ1-1,CASSLRGRFMNTEAFF,TGTGCCAGCAGCTTAAGGGGACGCTTCATGAACACTGAAGCTTTCTTT
-,few,TRBV12-3/TRBV12-4,TRBJ2-7,CASSLRDRAYEQYF,TGTGCCAGCAGTTTACGGGACCGAGCCTACGAGCAGTACTTC
-,-,TRBV2,TRBJ1-6,CASSSRGDPQSSYNSPLHF,TGTGCCAGCAGCTCCAGGGGCGACCCTCAAAGCTCCTATAATTCACCCCTCCACTTT
-,-,TRBV27,TRBJ1-3,CASSLQGSVGNTIYF,TGTGCCAGCAGTTTACAGGGCTCCGTTGGAAACACCATATATTTT
-,-,TRBV7-3,TRBJ2-1,CASSFQGSPYNEQFF,TGTGCCAGCAGCTTCCAGGGGTCCCCCTACAATGAGCAGTTCTTC
-,few,TRBV18,TRBJ1-3,CASSPRQGPAGNTIYF,TGTGCCAGCTCACCAAGGCAGGGGCCCGCTGGAAACACCATATATTTT
-,-,TRBV5-5,TRBJ2-1,CASSGPGQGYNEQFF,TGTGCCAGCAGCGGTCCAGGGCAAGGCTACAATGAGCAGTTCTTC
-,-,TRBV7-9,TRBJ2-2,CASSLSQITGELFF,TGTGCCAGCAGCTTGTCACAGATCACCGGGGAGCTGTTTTTT
-,few,TRBV6-2/TRBV6-3,TRBJ1-1,CAIMKGKLNTEAFF,TGTGCCATCATGAAGGGGAAACTGAACACTGAAGCTTTCTTT
-,many,TRBV20-1,TRBJ2-1,CSAIGHGRFNEQFF,TGCAGTGCTATTGGGCATGGGAGATTCAATGAGCAGTTCTTC
-,few,TRBV20-1,TRBJ1-1,CSARDLRRLNTEAFF,TGCAGTGCTAGAGATCTTAGACGGTTGAACACTGAAGCTTTCTTT
TRBD1,many,TRBV5-1,TRBJ1-1,CASSSGQGRTEAFF,TGCGCCAGCAGCTCCGGACAGGGTCGGACTGAAGCTTTCTTT
TRBD1,-,TRBV20-1,TRBJ1-1,CSARFRGLNTEAFF,TGCAGTGCTAGATTCAGGGGGCTGAACACTGAAGCTTTCTTT
-,-,TRBV7-2,TRBJ2-5,CASSRLGSAKVETQYF,TGTGCCAGCAGCCGTTTGGGGAGCGCCAAGGTGGAGACCCAGTACTTC
-,few,TRBV6-5,TRBJ2-1,CASSPGVNEQFF,TGTGCCAGCAGCCCGGGGGTCAATGAGCAGTTCTTC
-,few,TRBV7-6,TRBJ2-1,CSSSRNPVKQFF,TGTTCCAGCAGCCGAAATCCAGTGAAACAGTTCTTC
TRBD1,few,TRBV6-5,TRBJ2-7,CASSYPRTGKGYEQYF,TGTGCCAGCAGTTACCCAAGGACAGGGAAAGGCTACGAGCAGTACTTC
TRBD2,few,TRBV4-1,TRBJ2-7,CASGGLAGGYEQYF,TGCGCCAGCGGGGGACTAGCGGGGGGGTACGAGCAGTACTTC
-,-,TRBV3-2,TRBJ2-5,CASSPGLAVDETQYF,TGTGCCAGCAGCCCCGGACTAGCGGTGGATGAGACCCAGTACTTC
-,few,TRBV20-1,TRBJ2-5,CSATSRKSSEETQYF,TGCAGTGCTACGTCCCGGAAAAGTAGCGAAGAGACCCAGTACTTC
-,-,TRBV7-3,TRBJ2-1,CASTHEGYNEQFF,TGTGCCAGCACCCACGAGGGGTACAATGAGCAGTTCTTC
-,many,TRBV4-1,TRBJ2-4,CASSQGDMSLDIQYF,TGCGCCAGCAGCCAAGGGGACATGTCTCTGGACATTCAGTACTTC
TRBD1,few,TRBV20-1,TRBJ1-5,CSASVGTGVGQPQHF,TGCAGTGCTAGTGTTGGGACAGGGGTCGGTCAGCCCCAGCATTTT
-,-,TRBV6-2/TRBV6-3,TRBJ1-2,CASKTSKVYGYTF,TGTGCCAGCAAGACTTCCAAGGTATATGGCTACACCTTC
-,few,TRBV5-5,TRBJ1-2,CASSSQVHYGYTF,TGTGCCAGCAGCTCCCAGGTTCACTATGGCTACACCTTC
TRBD1,once,TRBV7-9,TRBJ2-3,CASSFPDRVKADTQYF,TGTGCCAGCAGCTTTCCGGACAGGGTCAAGGCAGATACGCAGTATTTT
-,few,TRBV29-1,TRBJ1-1,CSVETRLALTEAFF,TGCAGCGTTGAAACTCGTCTGGCCCTCACTGAAGCTTTCTTT
TRBD1,few,TRBV7-3,TRBJ2-4,CASSQTGGAGDIQYF,TGTGCCAGCAGCCAAACAGGGGGCGCTGGGGACATTCAGTACTTC
TRBD2,-,TRBV5-1,TRBJ2-3,CASSSRSGGRFTDTQYF,TGCGCCAGCAGCTCACGCAGCGGGGGCCGATTCACAGATACGCAGTATTTT
-,-,TRBV24-1,TRBJ1-1,CATSAGPGSRNTEAFF,TGTGCCACCAGTGCCGGCCCCGGCTCTAGGAACACTGAAGCTTTCTTT
-,-,TRBV7-9,TRBJ2-3,CASSTGGRGTDTQYF,TGTGCCAGCAGCACAGGGGGGCGGGGGACAGATACGCAGTATTTT
-,-,TRBV3-1,TRBJ2-1,CASSPRRDWGNEQFF,TGTGCCAGCAGTCCTCGCCGGGACTGGGGGAATGAGCAGTTCTTC